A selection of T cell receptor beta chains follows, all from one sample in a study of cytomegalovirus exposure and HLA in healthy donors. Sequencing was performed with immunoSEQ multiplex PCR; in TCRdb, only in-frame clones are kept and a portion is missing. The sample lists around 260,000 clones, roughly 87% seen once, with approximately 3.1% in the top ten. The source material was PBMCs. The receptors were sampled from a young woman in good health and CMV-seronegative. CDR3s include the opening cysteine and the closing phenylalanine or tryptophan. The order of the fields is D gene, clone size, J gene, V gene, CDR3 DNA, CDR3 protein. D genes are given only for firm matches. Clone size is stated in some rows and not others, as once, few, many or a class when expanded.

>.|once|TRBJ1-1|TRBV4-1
TGCGCCAGCAGCCAAGATTTTTCCCAGGGAGCTTTCTTT
CASSQDFSQGAFF
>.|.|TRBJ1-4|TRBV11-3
TGTGCCAGCAGCTTAAGCGGACCCCTTTGGAGGGAAAAACTGTTTTTT
CASSLSGPLWREKLFF
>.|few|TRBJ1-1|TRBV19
TGTGCCTCCGCGGGGGGCAGTACTGAAGCTTTCTTT
CASAGGSTEAFF
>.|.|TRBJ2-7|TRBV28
TGTGCCAGCAGTGGTCGGACTTTAATCGAGCAGTACTTC
CASSGRTLIEQYF
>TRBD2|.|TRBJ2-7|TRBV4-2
TGTGCCAGCAGCCAAACTAGCGGGAGCTCCTACGAGCAGTACTTC
CASSQTSGSSYEQYF
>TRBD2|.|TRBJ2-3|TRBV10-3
TGTGCCATCAGTGATAGCGGGCCCCCCGCTACGCAGTATTTT
CAISDSGPPATQYF
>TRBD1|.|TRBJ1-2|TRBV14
TGTGCCAGCAGCCGAGGACAGGGTCGATTTGGCTACACCTTC
CASSRGQGRFGYTF
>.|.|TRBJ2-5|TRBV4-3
TGCGCCAGCAGCCAAGATAGGCAGTACCAAGAGACCCAGTACTTC
CASSQDRQYQETQYF
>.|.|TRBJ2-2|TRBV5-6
TGTGCCAGCAGCTTAATAGGACGGGACACCGGGGAGCTGTTTTTT
CASSLIGRDTGELFF
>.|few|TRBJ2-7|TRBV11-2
TGTGCCAGCAGCTTAGTTAGCAGGGGAAAAGCCTACGAGCAGTACTTC
CASSLVSRGKAYEQYF
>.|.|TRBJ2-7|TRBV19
TGTGCCAGTAGTATAATCGAGGGGGAGCAGTACTTC
CASSIIEGEQYF
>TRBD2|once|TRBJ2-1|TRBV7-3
TGTGCCAGCAGCGCCCTAGCGGGATATAATGAGCAGTTCTTC
CASSALAGYNEQFF
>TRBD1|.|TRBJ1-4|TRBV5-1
TGCGCCAGCAGCTTGGTCCCCGGGACAGGAATCGAAAAACTGTTTTTT
CASSLVPGTGIEKLFF
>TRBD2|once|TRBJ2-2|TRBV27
TGTGCCAGCAGGCTACTAGCGGGAGGAGTAACCGCGAACACCGGGGAGCTGTTTTTT
CASRLLAGGVTANTGELFF
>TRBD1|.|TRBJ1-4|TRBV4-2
TGTGCCAGCAGCACCCCTCGGACAGGCCTCGCAACTGGTGAAAAACTGTTTTTT
CASSTPRTGLATGEKLFF